A single sample gave rise to the 27 T cell receptor beta chains below, sequenced in a study of identical twins. TCRdb processed the 5' RACE reads anew with MiXCR; each CDR3 protein has one entry. The sample records 690,000 or so distinct CDR3 sequences, approximately 9% being singletons. These same data were also listed under a study on yellow fever vaccine responses in identical twins.

Material: PBMCs. These receptors were obtained from a woman aged 18 to 35 in good health.

This clonotype has ten or more counts. The rearrangement links TRBV6-5 to TRBJ2-7; D is perhaps TRBD1 or TRBD2 (6 bases each). Germline CDR1 reads MNHEY; CDR2 reads SVGAGI. The CDR3 consists of 14 residues. Trimming took 4 bases from V and 7 from J, leaving 17 bases between them. CDR3 protein: CASSSLLSGAEQYF. Here the CDR3 DNA reads TGTGCCAGCAGTTCTCTACTCTCGGGGGCGGAGCAGTACTTC.

V usage is TRBV9 and J usage is TRBJ2-1; 9 positions match TRBD2. The CDR3 covers 17 residues. V gave up 4 bases and J gave up 2 bases; unmatched junction bases: 10. Germline V lookup: CDR1 SGDLS, CDR2 YYNGEE. This CDR3 is CASSQRWGGGAYNEQFF. CDR3 bases: TGTGCCAGCAGCCAAAGGTGGGGCGGGGGGGCCTACAATGAGCAGTTCTTC. The full variable domain, rest sourced from reference TRBV9 and TRBJ2-1, is DSGVTQTPKHLITATGQRVTLRCSPRSGDLSVYWYQQSLDQGLQFLIQYYNGEERAKGNILERFSAQQFPDLHSELNLSSLELGDSALYFCASSQRWGGGAYNEQFFGPGTRLTVL.

The chain employs TRBV3-1 and TRBJ1-2, with 7 bases aligning to TRBD1. CDR1 is LGHDT, CDR2 YNNKEL, per germline (reference sequence). J lost 6 bases, V lost 5 bases, and 6 bases had no gene match. This CDR3 contains 13 residues. The CDR3 sequence: CASSDNRGNGYTF. The CDR3 DNA sequence: TGTGCCAGCAGCGATAACAGGGGAAATGGCTACACCTTC.

The chain links TRBV20-1 to TRBJ2-1; the match to TRBD1 covers 10 bases. J lost 7 bases, V lost 0 bases, and 6 bases had no gene match. Germline V gene lookup returns CDR1 DFQATT and CDR2 SNEGSKA (reference sequence). The CDR3 consists of 15 residues. CDR3 in DNA: TGCAGTGCTAGAGATCTGGGACAGGGGAAAAATGAGCAGTTCTTC. Amino acid sequence: CSARDLGQGKNEQFF.

This clonotype was seen many times. The chain joins TRBV28 to TRBJ2-2; TRBD2 is a possible D gene (7 bases). V lost 2 bases to trimming and J lost 11 bases, with 18 bases between them. The CDR3 extends over 15 amino acids. Germline-derived CDR1 and CDR2 are MDHEN and SYDVKM. This chain's CDR3 is CASSLGLGGQGELFF. In DNA, the CDR3 is TGTGCCAGCAGTTTAGGCCTCGGGGGGCAGGGAGAGCTGTTTTTT.

The chain has TRBV24-1 and TRBJ2-3; D unresolved. Germline loops: CDR1 KGHDR, CDR2 SFDVKD. This CDR3 has 14 amino acids. The ends were cut back, 5 bases at V and 0 bases at J, with 8 bases in the middle. The CDR3 sequence: CATSVDKSTDTQYF. The CDR3 DNA is TGTGCCACCAGTGTAGACAAGAGCACAGATACGCAGTATTTT.

There are many counts of this clonotype. The chain combines TRBV28 with TRBJ1-1; weak D call: TRBD1 (6 bases). There are 14 residues in the CDR3. Germline-derived CDR1 and CDR2 are MDHEN and SYDVKM. With 2 bases removed from V and 5 bases from J, the gap between germline ends came to 12 bases. The chain's CDR3 is CASSLLQGGTEAFF. DNA for the CDR3: TGTGCCAGCAGTTTACTACAGGGTGGGACTGAAGCTTTCTTT.

V gene TRBV25-1 combines with J gene TRBJ2-6; 7 bases line up with TRBD1. Per the germline V gene, CDR1 is MGHDK and CDR2 is SYGVNS. The CDR3 sequence is 16 residues long. Germline trimming cut 5 bases from V and 2 bases from J; bases unmatched to any gene: 6. This CDR3 reads CASSPHTGAGANVLTF. In nucleotides, the CDR3 is TGTGCCAGCAGTCCCCACACAGGGGCTGGGGCCAACGTCCTGACTTTC.

In its sample, this clonotype was seen a few times. V is TRBV10-3 and J is TRBJ2-2; perhaps D is TRBD1 or TRBD2 (5 bases each). The length of the CDR3 is 14 residues. V was clipped by 8 bases and J by 2 bases, with 12 bases between them. Germline CDR1 and CDR2: ENHRY and SYGVKD. CDR3 amino acids: CAIAERDNTGELFF. The CDR3 DNA is TGTGCCATCGCTGAAAGGGACAACACCGGGGAGCTGTTTTTT.

This clonotype occurred a few times. The chain combines TRBV10-3 with TRBJ2-5; 8 bases line up with TRBD2. CDR3 length equals 16 residues. The germline V gene encodes CDR1 ENHRY and CDR2 SYGVKD. J was trimmed by 0 bases and V by 0 bases; bases with no gene match: 3. The CDR3 nucleotides are TGTGCCATCAGTGAGTCCGGACTAGCTAACCAAGAGACCCAGTACTTC. Residues: CAISESGLANQETQYF.

Many counts were recorded for this clonotype. The rearrangement links TRBV5-1 to TRBJ2-1; 7 bases align to TRBD2. Germline V gives CDR1 SGHRS, CDR2 YFSETQ. This CDR3 has 14 amino acids. With V trimmed by 3 bases and J by 6 bases, 6 bases remained unmatched. The CDR3 here is CASSSGLTFNEQFF. The CDR3 DNA follows: TGCGCCAGCAGCTCGGGACTAACCTTCAATGAGCAGTTCTTC.

This clonotype was seen ten or more times. The chain joins TRBV12-3 or TRBV12-4 to TRBJ2-2; no definite D call. The V and J ends lost 3 bases and 4 bases respectively, with 3 bases between them. There are 12 residues in the CDR3. This CDR3 is CASSFPTGELFF. DNA for the CDR3: TGTGCCAGCAGTTTTCCCACCGGGGAGCTGTTTTTT.

This clonotype was seen only a few times. The V gene is TRBV29-1, the J gene TRBJ2-5; 7 positions agree with TRBD1. There are 14 residues in the CDR3. V lost 1 base to trimming and J lost 4 bases; unmatched junction nucleotides: 6. Germline CDR1 is SQVTM and CDR2 is ANQGSEA. The CDR3 coding sequence is TGCAGCGTTGAAGGTATCCCAGGGGGAGAGACCCAGTACTTC. Encoded protein: CSVEGIPGGETQYF.

The rearrangement joins TRBV27 to TRBJ2-7; 7 bases are shared with TRBD2. The CDR3 runs 14 residues. Germline V gene sequence: CDR1 MNHEY, CDR2 SMNVEV (reference sequence). The junction had 4 bases not matched to a gene; V was cut back by 5 bases and J by 0 bases. CDR3 nucleotides: TGTGCCAGCAGTAATGGGGGGGTCTCCTACGAGCAGTACTTC. Amino acids: CASSNGGVSYEQYF.

This clonotype has only a few counts. This chain joins TRBV2 and TRBJ2-5; TRBD1 matches 10 bases. The germline gives CDR1 SNHLY, CDR2 FYNNEI. CDR3 size: 15 residues. J gave up 5 bases and V 8 bases, and 11 bases lay outside the gene matches. CDR3 loop: CASYPPDRGEETQYF. DNA for the CDR3: TGTGCCAGCTACCCCCCGGACAGGGGGGAGGAGACCCAGTACTTC.

A few counts support this clonotype. The chain employs TRBV25-1 and TRBJ1-6; TRBD1 is a possible D gene (5 bases). The V end was cut by 6 bases, the J end by 4 bases, with 10 bases between. The CDR3 length is 14 residues. The V gene's germline CDR1 is MGHDK and CDR2 SYGVNS. The DNA for the CDR3 is TGTGCCAGCAGAATGCGACAGTATAATTCACCCCTCCACTTT. It is translated as CASRMRQYNSPLHF.

This clonotype has more than one count but fewer than ten. V is TRBV25-1 and J is TRBJ2-3; possibly TRBD1 for D (5 bases). The CDR3 covers 16 residues. CDR1 is MGHDK, CDR2 SYGVNS, per germline. With 1 base removed from V and 2 bases from J, the gap between germline ends came to 13 bases. The chain's CDR3 is CASSELTGHFTDTQYF. The DNA of the CDR3 is TGTGCCAGCAGTGAATTGACTGGACACTTCACAGATACGCAGTATTTT.

The chain couples TRBV28 to TRBJ2-7, with D possibly matching TRBD1 (6 bases). The CDR3 has 15 amino acids. Trimming stripped 3 bases from V and 3 bases from J, with 15 bases between. Germline V CDR1 and CDR2: MDHEN, SYDVKM. CDR3 residues: CASSFSRQAGYEQYF. The CDR3 region has the DNA TGTGCCAGCAGTTTTAGTAGACAGGCAGGCTACGAGCAGTACTTC.

This clonotype has only a few counts. The chain has TRBV6-1 and TRBJ2-7; TRBD2 aligns across 7 bases. Germline V gene data show CDR1 as MNHNS and CDR2 as SASEGT. Trimming at V came to 8 bases and at J to 3 bases, leaving 1 base not matched to a gene. The CDR3 has 11 amino acids. The CDR3 coding sequence is TGTGCCAGCGGGGGGGTCTACGAGCAGTACTTC. Its protein is CASGGVYEQYF.

The gene calls are TRBV6-5 and TRBJ2-5, with D unresolved. Germline CDR1 reads MNHEY; CDR2 reads SVGAGI. V lost 7 bases and J 5 bases, leaving 11 bases between the germline ends. The CDR3 runs to 12 residues. The DNA of the CDR3 is TGTGCCAGCACCTCGCAGGCGGAGACCCAGTACTTC. It codes for CASTSQAETQYF.

This clonotype was picked up a small number of times. This chain links TRBV29-1 with TRBJ2-5, with D maybe TRBD1 (5 bases). The V gene's germline CDR1 is SQVTM and CDR2 ANQGSEA. The CDR3 has 14 residues. With 2 bases removed from V and 4 bases from J, the gap between germline ends came to 14 bases. The CDR3 is CSVEKGRALETQYF. For the CDR3, the DNA is TGCAGCGTTGAAAAGGGCAGGGCGTTAGAGACCCAGTACTTC.

This clonotype was observed a few times. This sequence joins TRBV28 and TRBJ2-6; a weak D match, TRBD2 (6 bases). This CDR3 contains 15 residues. V lost 6 bases and J 7 bases, leaving 16 bases between the germline ends. Germline V lookup: CDR1 MDHEN, CDR2 SYDVKM. This CDR3 is CASRQSPAGANVLTF. CDR3 nucleotide sequence: TGTGCCAGCAGACAGAGCCCTGCGGGAGCCAACGTCCTGACTTTC.

This clonotype was detected only a few times. V is TRBV7-9 and J is TRBJ2-7, with 8 bases fitting TRBD1. The CDR3 spans 13 residues. V dropped 4 bases and J dropped 6; count of bases not matched to a gene: 5. Germline values: CDR1 SEHNR, CDR2 FQNEAQ (reference sequence). The CDR3 bases are TGTGCCAGCAGCTCCACCGACAGGGGCGAGCAGTACTTC. Its translation: CASSSTDRGEQYF. Filled out from reference TRBV7-9 and TRBJ2-7, the complete variable domain reads DTGVSQNPRHKITKRGQNVTFRCDPISEHNRLYWYRQTLGQGPEFLTYFQNEAQLEKSRLLSDRFSAERPKGSFSTLEIQRTEQGDSAMYLCASSSTDRGEQYFGPGTRLTVT.

J is TRBJ2-3 and V is TRBV12-3 or TRBV12-4; 9 bases agree with TRBD2. V was pared by 7 bases and J by 5 bases, with 7 bases of the junction left unmatched. There are 14 residues in the CDR3. For the CDR3, the DNA is TGTGCCAGCACCGTAGCGGGAGCTAAAGATACGCAGTATTTT. Translated, it gives CASTVAGAKDTQYF.

This clonotype was seen only a few times. The chain carries TRBV29-1 and TRBJ2-3; D gene ambiguous. Germline V gene lookup returns CDR1 SQVTM and CDR2 ANQGSEA. CDR3 size: 12 residues. Trimming shortened V by 0 bases and J by 5 bases, and 6 bases separated the two germline ends. The DNA of the CDR3 is TGCAGCGTTGAAGACGGTAGAGATACGCAGTATTTT. Residues: CSVEDGRDTQYF.

This chain connects TRBV15 to TRBJ2-4, with 8 bases lining up with TRBD1. Germline V gene data show CDR1 as LNHNV and CDR2 as YYDKDF (reference sequence). Losses at the gene ends were 0 bases for V and 0 bases for J; bases not matched to a gene: 10. This CDR3 is built from 19 residues. This chain's CDR3 is CATSRDPGGGIGAKNIQYF. The CDR3 region has the DNA TGTGCCACCAGCAGAGATCCAGGGGGCGGGATTGGAGCCAAAAACATTCAGTACTTC.

The table lists this clonotype with a few counts. The chain uses TRBV6-5 and TRBJ2-3; 11 positions match TRBD2. The CDR3 sequence is 16 residues long. The germline V gene encodes CDR1 MNHEY and CDR2 SVGAGI. The trim removed 2 bases at V and 6 bases at J, leaving 7 bases unmatched. This chain's CDR3 is CASSYGVAGGLDTQYF. The CDR3 nucleotides are TGTGCCAGCAGTTACGGAGTAGCGGGGGGGTTGGATACGCAGTATTTT.